This T cell receptor (beta chain) originates from a study of cytomegalovirus exposure and HLA in healthy donors (dated by TCRdb to 2016 to 2017). About the study as a whole: The 550 to 750 repertoires of the first cohort and the 95 to 150 validation repertoires were produced on the same platform, according to a later analysis. The study was designed to test whether signatures of past pathogen exposure could be identified by cataloging public T cell receptors. In addition to the first cohort of 650 to 750 subjects, a separate validation cohort of over 90 different subjects was used. High-throughput TCR immunosequencing, statistical association of individual TCRs with disease status, and machine learning were combined to predict cytomegalovirus infection status. On the study overall, not on this receptor specifically: It was suggested by the authors that the approach could potentially be generalized to other disease states and immunological phenotypes. In vitro tests confirmed that a few of the cytomegalovirus-associated TCR beta chains recognize cytomegalovirus antigens. The study listed 150 to 200 TCR beta chains as associated with cytomegalovirus. Most TCR sequences were observed very rarely across donors, whereas some public TCRs were present in many individuals. The classifier was reported to diagnose cytomegalovirus status with high specificity and sensitivity in both the original and validation cohorts. A later analysis lacked HLA typing for the validation cohort, so it scored co-occurrence in that cohort across all 130 or so repertoires. Subsequent analysis determined that TCRs grouped into clusters in the first cohort also showed a tendency toward co-occurrence across the 90 to 150 validation repertoires, and about 94% of cluster scores exceeded 0.

The receptor library was made with the immunoSEQ multiplex PCR assay. In the original analysis: A statistical classification framework was developed to diagnose cytomegalovirus status using the catalog of TCR beta chain sequences. TCRdb took over this immuneACCESS table, retaining in-frame rearrangements with V and J assigned. Such tables are incomplete; in checked studies, under half of the missing clones stem from an unresolved V gene, and the remainder is unexplained. D and trimming were read from the DNA, whereas the V and J calls and clone size are those reported in that table. A total of some 350,000 clones appear in this sample, about 90% of them only once. The ten largest make up over 1% of the sample. Details on this clone: The clone's antigen remains unknown. Base-call qualities are not available, and no considerably larger clone is one nucleotide away.

Sequences SQVTM (CDR1) and ANQGSEA (CDR2) are obtained from the germline V gene. V is clipped by 6 bases and J by 0 bases, and the sequence between their germline boundaries is 21 bases long. Including cysteine and phenylalanine, the CDR3 has 17 amino acids. The entry retains the CDR3 DNA only, 51 bases that are in frame from base 1. Donors formed part of the validation cohort, which comprised 120 subjects and was distinct from the first cohort of 666 subjects. Source material: PBMCs. The chain employs TRBV29-1 and TRBJ2-1; the D gene is not confidently resolved. This TCR came from a woman in her 30s in good health and CMV-seropositive. The CDR3 loop reads CSVATFGDGGSYNEQFF. The nucleotides read TGCAGCGTCGCAACTTTTGGGGATGGCGGCTCCTACAATGAGCAGTTCTTC.